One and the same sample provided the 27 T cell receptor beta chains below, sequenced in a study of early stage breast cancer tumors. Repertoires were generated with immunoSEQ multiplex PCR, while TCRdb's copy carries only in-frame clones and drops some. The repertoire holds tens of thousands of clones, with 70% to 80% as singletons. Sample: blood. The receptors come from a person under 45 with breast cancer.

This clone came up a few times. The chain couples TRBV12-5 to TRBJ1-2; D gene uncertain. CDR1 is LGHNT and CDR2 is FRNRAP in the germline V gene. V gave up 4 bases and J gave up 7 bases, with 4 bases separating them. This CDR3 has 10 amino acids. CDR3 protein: CASGSGGYTF. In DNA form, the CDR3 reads TGTGCTAGTGGTTCAGGTGGCTACACCTTC.

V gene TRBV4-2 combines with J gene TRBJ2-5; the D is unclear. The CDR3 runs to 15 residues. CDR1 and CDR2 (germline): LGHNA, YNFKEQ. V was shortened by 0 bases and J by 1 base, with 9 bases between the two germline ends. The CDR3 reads CASSQDRQFQETQYF. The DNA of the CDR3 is TGTGCCAGCAGCCAAGATAGGCAATTCCAAGAGACCCAGTACTTC.

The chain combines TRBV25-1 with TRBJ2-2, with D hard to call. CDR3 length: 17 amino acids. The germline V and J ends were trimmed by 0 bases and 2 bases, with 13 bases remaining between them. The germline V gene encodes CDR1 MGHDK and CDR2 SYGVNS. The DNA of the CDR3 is TGTGCCAGCAGTGAATATCCGGGTGGTCGAAACACCGGGGAGCTGTTTTTT. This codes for CASSEYPGGRNTGELFF.

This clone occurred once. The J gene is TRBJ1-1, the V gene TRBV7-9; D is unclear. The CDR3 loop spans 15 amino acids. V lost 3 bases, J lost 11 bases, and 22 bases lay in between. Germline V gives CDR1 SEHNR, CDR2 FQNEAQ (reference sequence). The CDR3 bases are TGTGCCAGCAGCTTTTCGGTACCCACTTCTGGCGGTGCTTTCTTT. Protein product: CASSFSVPTSGGAFF.

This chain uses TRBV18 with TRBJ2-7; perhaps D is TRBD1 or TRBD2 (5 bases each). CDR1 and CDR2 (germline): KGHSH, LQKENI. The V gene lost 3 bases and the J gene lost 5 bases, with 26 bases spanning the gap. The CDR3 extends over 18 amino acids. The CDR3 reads CASSPRGQVQVGIHEQYF. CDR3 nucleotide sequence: TGTGCCAGCTCACCCCGGGGCCAGGTACAGGTAGGGATCCACGAGCAGTACTTC.

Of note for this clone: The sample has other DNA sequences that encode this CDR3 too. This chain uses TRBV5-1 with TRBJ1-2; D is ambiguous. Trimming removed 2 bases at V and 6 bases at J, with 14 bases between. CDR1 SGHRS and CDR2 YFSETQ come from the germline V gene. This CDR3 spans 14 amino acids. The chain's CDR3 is CASSLISPRDGYTF. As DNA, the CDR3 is TGCGCCAGCAGCTTAATCAGTCCTCGAGATGGCTACACCTTC.

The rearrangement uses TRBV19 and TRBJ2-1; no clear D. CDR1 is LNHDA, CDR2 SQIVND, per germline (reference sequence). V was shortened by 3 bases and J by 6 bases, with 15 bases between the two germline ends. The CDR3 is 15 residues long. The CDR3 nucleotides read TGTGCCAGTAGTATGGACCATGGCTTGGCCAATGAGCAGTTCTTC. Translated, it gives CASSMDHGLANEQFF.

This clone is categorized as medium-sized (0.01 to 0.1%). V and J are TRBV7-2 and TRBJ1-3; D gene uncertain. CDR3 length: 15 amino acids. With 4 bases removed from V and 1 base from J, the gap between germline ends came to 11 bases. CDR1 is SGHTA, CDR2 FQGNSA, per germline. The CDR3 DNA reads TGTGCCAGCAGCTATTCGGGGTTTTCTGGAAACACCATATATTTT. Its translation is CASSYSGFSGNTIYF.

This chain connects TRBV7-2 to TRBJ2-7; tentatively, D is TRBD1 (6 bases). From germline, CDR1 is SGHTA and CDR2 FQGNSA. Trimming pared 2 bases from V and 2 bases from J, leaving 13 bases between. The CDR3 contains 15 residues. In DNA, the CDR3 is TGTGCCAGCAGCTTATGGTTCAGGGGTGCCTACGAGCAGTACTTC. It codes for CASSLWFRGAYEQYF.

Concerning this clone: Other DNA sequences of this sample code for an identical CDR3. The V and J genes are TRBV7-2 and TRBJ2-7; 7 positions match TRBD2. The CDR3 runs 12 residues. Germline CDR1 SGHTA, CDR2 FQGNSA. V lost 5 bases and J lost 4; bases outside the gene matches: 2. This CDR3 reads CASSGGGYEQYF. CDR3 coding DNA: TGTGCCAGCAGCGGGGGGGGTTACGAGCAGTACTTC.

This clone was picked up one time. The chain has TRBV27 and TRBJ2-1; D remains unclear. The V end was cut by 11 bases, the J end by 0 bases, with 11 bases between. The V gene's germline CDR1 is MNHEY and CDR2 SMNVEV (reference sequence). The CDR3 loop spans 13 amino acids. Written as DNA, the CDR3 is TGTGCCTCCGGGTCGAGCTCCTACAATGAGCAGTTCTTC. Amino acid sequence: CASGSSSYNEQFF.

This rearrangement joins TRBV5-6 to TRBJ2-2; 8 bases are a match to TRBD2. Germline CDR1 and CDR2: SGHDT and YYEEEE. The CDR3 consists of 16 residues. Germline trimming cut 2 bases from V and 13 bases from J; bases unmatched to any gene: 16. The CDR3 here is CASSLGPLAGQTGLFF. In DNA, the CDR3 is TGTGCCAGCAGCTTAGGCCCCCTAGCGGGCCAGACGGGGCTGTTTTTT.

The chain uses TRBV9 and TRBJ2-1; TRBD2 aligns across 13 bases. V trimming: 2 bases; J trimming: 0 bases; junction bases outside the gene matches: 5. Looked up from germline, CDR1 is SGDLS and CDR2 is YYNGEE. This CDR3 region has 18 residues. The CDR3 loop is CASSVEGLAGSSYNEQFF. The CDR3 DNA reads TGTGCCAGCAGCGTTGAGGGACTAGCGGGGAGCTCCTACAATGAGCAGTTCTTC.

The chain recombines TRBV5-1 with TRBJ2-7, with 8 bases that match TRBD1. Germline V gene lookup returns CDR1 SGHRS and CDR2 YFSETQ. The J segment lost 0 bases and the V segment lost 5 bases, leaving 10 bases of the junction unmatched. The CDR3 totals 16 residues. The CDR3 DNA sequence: TGCGCCAGCAGGCCTACAGGGGGTCCCAACTCCTACGAGCAGTACTTC. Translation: CASRPTGGPNSYEQYF.

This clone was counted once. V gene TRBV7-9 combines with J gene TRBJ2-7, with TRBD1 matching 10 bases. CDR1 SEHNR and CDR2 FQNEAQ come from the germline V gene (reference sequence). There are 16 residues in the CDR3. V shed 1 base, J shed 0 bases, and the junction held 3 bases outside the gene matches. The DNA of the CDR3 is TGTGCCAGCAGCTTAGTAGGGACAGGGGTCTCCTACGAGCAGTACTTC. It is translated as CASSLVGTGVSYEQYF.

The CDR3 is CASSSPRDRGLYEQYF. The CDR3 DNA reads TGTGCCAGCAGTAGCCCCCGGGACAGGGGGCTCTACGAGCAGTACTTC. This chain uses TRBV27 with TRBJ2-7; 12 nucleotides match TRBD1. CDR1 and CDR2 from the germline V gene are MNHEY and SMNVEV (reference sequence). J lost 3 bases, V lost 5 bases, and 8 bases had no gene match. The CDR3 is 16 amino acids.

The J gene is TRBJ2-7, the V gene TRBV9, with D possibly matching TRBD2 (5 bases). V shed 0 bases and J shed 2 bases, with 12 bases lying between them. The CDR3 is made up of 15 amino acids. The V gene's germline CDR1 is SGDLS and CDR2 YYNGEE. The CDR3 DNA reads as TGTGCCAGCAGCGTAGGTCTAGCCGATACCTACGAGCAGTACTTC. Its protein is CASSVGLADTYEQYF. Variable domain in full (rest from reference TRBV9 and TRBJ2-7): DSGVTQTPKHLITATGQRVTLRCSPRSGDLSVYWYQQSLDQGLQFLIQYYNGEERAKGNILERFSAQQFPDLHSELNLSSLELGDSALYFCASSVGLADTYEQYFGPGTRLTVT.

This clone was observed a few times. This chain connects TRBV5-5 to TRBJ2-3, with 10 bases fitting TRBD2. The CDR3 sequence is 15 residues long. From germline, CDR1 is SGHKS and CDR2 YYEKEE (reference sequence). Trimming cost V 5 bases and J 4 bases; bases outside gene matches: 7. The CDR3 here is CASSLGLAESDTQYF. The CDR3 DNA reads TGTGCCAGCAGTCTTGGACTAGCGGAGTCAGATACGCAGTATTTT.

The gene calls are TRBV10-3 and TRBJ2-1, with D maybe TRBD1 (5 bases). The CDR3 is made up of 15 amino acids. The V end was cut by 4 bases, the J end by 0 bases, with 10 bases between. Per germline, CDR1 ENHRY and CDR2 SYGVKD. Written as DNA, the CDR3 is TGTGCCATCAGTGGTCAGGGCCGCTCCTACAATGAGCAGTTCTTC. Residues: CAISGQGRSYNEQFF.

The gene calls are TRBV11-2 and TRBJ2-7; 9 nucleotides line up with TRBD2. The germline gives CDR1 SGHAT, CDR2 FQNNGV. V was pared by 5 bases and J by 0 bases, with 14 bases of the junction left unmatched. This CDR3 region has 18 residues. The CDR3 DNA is TGTGCCAGCAGCAAACAGGGACAGACTAGCGGTTACTCCTACGAGCAGTACTTC. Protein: CASSKQGQTSGYSYEQYF.

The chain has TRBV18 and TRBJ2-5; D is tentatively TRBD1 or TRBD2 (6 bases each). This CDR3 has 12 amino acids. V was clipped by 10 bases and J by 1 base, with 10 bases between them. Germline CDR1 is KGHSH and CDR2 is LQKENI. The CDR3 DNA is TGTGCCACCGGGGGCCGCCAAGAGACCCAGTACTTC. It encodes CATGGRQETQYF. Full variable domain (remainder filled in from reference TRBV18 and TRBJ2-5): NAGVMQNPRHLVRRRGQEARLRCSPMKGHSHVYWYRQLPEEGLKFMVYLQKENIIDESGMPKERFSAEFPKEGPSILRIQQVVRGDSAAYFCATGGRQETQYFGPGTRLLVL.

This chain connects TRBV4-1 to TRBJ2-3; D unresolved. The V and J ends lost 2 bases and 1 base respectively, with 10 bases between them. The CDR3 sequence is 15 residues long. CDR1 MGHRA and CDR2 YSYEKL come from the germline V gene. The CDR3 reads CASSQPRTRTDTQYF. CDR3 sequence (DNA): TGCGCCAGCAGCCAACCTAGGACCCGCACAGATACGCAGTATTTT.

The CDR3: CASLGSTYEQYF. Written as DNA, the CDR3 is TGTGCCAGCCTGGGCTCAACCTACGAGCAGTACTTC. The chain recombines TRBV6-5 with TRBJ2-7; D is unclear. Germline CDR1 and CDR2: MNHEY and SVGAGI. CDR3 size: 12 residues. Trimming took off 8 bases at V and 2 bases at J, with 10 bases between the two ends.

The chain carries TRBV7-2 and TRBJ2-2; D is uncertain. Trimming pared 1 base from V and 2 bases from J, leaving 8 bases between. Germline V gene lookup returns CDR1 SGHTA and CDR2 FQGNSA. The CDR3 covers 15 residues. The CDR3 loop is CASSLGFSNTGELFF. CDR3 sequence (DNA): TGTGCCAGCAGCTTAGGATTTTCCAACACCGGGGAGCTGTTTTTT.

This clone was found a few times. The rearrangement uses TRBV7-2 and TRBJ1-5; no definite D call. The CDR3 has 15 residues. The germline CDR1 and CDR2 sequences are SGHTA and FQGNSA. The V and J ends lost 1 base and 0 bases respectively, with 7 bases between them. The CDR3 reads CASSLVGNSNQPQHF. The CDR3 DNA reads TGTGCCAGCAGCTTAGTCGGTAATAGCAATCAGCCCCAGCATTTT.

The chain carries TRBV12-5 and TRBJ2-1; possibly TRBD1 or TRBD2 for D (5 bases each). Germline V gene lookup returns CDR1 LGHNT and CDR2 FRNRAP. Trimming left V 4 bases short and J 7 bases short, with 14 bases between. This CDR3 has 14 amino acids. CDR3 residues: CASGSGTRNNEQFF. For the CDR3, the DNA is TGTGCTAGTGGTTCCGGGACCAGGAATAATGAGCAGTTCTTC.

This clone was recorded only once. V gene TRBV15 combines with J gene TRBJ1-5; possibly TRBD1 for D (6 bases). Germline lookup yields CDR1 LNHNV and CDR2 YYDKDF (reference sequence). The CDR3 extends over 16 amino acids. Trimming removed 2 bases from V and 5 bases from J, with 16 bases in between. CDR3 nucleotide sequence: TGTGCCACCAGCAGATCCCTTGACAGGCTCGATCAGCCCCAGCATTTT. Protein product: CATSRSLDRLDQPQHF.